The TCR beta chain described here comes from a study of cytomegalovirus exposure and HLA in healthy donors. The overall study: The early release's HLA-typed donors yielded tens of millions of unique TCRs.

Findings and caveats of the study: Among donors in an Asian-associated ancestry cluster, a later analysis reportedly found fewer N-insertions than the roughly 670-donor mean.

V was clipped by 5 bases and J by 4 bases; unmatched bases: 3. This CDR3 contains 14 residues. Germline-derived CDR1 and CDR2 are SGHAT and FQNNGV. A note on this clone: Antigen: not known.

PCR primers comprised 60 Vbeta and 13 Jbeta primers. Measured with immunoSEQ multiplex PCR; TCRdb has only the in-frame clones, and not every one. The sample holds about 190,000 clones, 80% seen once. The V call is TRBV11-2, the J call TRBJ2-5; 11 bases line up with TRBD2. The specimen sequenced was PBMCs. The sequence came from a woman between 40 and 50 years old in good health and CMV-seronegative. DNA of the CDR3: TGTGCCAGCAGCGTAGCGGGAGGGCCAGAGACCCAGTACTTC. Encoded protein: CASSVAGGPETQYF.